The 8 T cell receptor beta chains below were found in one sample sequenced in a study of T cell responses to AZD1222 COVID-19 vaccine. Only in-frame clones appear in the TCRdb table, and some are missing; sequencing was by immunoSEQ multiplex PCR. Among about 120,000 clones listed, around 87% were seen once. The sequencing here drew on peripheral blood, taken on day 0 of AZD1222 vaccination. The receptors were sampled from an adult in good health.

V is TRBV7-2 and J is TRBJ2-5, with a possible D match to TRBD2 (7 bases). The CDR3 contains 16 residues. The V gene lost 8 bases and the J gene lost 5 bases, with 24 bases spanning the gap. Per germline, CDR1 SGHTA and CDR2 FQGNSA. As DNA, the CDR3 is TGTGCCAGCTGTAGAGGGGGGACCAGGGGAGGGGAGACCCAGTACTTC. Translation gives CASCRGGTRGGETQYF.

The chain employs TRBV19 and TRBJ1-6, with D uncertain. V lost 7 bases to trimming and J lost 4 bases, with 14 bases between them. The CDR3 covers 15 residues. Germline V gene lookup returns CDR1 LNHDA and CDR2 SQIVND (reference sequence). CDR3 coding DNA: TGTGCCAGTATGGGCCCAGGTTCATATAATTCACCCCTCCACTTT. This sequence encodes CASMGPGSYNSPLHF.

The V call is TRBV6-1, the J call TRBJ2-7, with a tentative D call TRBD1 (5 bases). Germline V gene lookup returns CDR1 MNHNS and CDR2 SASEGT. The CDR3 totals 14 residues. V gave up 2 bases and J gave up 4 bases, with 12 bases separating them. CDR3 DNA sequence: TGTGCCAGCAGTGAAAGGGGTCGTGAGTACGAGCAGTACTTC. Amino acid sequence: CASSERGREYEQYF.

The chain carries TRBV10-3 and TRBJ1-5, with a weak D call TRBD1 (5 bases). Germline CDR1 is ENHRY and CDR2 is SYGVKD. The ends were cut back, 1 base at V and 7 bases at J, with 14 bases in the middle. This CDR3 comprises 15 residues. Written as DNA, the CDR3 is TGTGCCATCAGTGAGTTCTGGGGGTCCGGACAGCCCCAGCATTTT. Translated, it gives CAISEFWGSGQPQHF.

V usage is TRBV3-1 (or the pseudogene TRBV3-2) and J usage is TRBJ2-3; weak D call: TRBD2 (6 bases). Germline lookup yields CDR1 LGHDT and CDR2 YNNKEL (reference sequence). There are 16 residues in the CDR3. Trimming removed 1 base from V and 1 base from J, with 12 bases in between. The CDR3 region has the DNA TGTGCCAGCAGCCAAGTTCGGAGGGCTGGCACAGATACGCAGTATTTT. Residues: CASSQVRRAGTDTQYF.

DNA for the CDR3: TGCGCCAGCAGCTTGGTTTCGAACAATGAGCAGTTCTTC. Its translation: CASSLVSNNEQFF. This chain uses TRBV5-1 with TRBJ2-1, with no clear D. V was pared by 0 bases and J by 5 bases, with 6 bases between. The CDR3 contains 13 residues. The V gene's germline CDR1 is SGHRS and CDR2 YFSETQ.

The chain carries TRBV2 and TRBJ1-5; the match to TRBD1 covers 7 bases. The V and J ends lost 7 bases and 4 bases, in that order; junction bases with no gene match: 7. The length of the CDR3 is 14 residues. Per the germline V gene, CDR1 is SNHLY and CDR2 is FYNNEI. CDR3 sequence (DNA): TGTGCCAGCACTTGGACAGGCGGAAATCAGCCCCAGCATTTT. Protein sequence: CASTWTGGNQPQHF.

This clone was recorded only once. CDR3 sequence: CSVEYGYGYTF. The CDR3 nucleotides read TGCAGCGTTGAGTATGGCTATGGCTACACCTTC. V and J are TRBV29-1 and TRBJ1-2; D is undetermined. The CDR3 has 11 residues. The V and J ends lost 3 bases and 4 bases respectively, with 6 bases between them. CDR1 SQVTM and CDR2 ANQGSEA come from the germline V gene.